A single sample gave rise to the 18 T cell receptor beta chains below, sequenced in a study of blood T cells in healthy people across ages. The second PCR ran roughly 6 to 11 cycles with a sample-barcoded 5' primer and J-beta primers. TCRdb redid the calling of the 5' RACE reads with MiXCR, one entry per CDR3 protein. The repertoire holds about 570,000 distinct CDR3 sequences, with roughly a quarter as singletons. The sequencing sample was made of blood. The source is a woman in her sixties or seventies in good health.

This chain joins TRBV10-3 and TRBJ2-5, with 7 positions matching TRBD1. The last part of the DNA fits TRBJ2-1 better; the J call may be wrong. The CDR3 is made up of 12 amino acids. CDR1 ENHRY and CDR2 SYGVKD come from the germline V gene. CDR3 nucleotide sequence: TGTGCCATCGCGACAGGGAAGAATGAGCAGTTCTTC. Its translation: CAIATGKNEQFF.

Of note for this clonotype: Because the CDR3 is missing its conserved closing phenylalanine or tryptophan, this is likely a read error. CDR3 loop: CASSLTGTEAFI. CDR3 bases: TGTGCCAGCAGCTTGACGGGAACTGAAGCTTTCATT. The chain employs TRBV7-9 and TRBJ1-1; D is undetermined. The germline V and J ends were trimmed by 3 bases and 5 bases, with 7 bases remaining between them. Germline V gene data show CDR1 as SEHNR and CDR2 as FQNEAQ (reference sequence). This CDR3 has 12 residues.

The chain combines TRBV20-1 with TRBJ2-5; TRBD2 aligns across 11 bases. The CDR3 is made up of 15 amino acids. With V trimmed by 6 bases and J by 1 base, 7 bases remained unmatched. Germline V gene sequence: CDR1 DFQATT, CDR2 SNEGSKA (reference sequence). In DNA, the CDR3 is TGCAGTGCCCCCCTAGCGGGGGGACCCCAAGAGACCCAGTACTTC. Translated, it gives CSAPLAGGPQETQYF.

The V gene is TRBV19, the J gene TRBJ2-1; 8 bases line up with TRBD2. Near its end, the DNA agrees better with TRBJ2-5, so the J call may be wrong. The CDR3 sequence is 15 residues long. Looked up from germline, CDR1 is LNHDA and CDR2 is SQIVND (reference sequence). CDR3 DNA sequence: TGTGCCAGTAGTTTTTTAGCGGGGCCAAAAGAGACCCAGTACTTC. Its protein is CASSFLAGPKETQYF.

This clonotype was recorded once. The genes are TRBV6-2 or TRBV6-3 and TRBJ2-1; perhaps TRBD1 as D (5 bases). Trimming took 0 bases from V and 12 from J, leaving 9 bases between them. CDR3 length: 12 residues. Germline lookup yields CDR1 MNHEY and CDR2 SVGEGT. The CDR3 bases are TGTGCCAGCAGTTACTCTTGGCAGGGGCAGTTCTTC. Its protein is CASSYSWQGQFF.

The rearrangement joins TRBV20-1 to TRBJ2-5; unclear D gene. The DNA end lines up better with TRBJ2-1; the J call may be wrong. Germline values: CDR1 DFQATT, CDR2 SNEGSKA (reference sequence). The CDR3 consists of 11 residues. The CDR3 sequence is CSAPKYNEQFF. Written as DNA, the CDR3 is TGCAGTGCCCCAAAGTACAATGAGCAGTTCTTC.

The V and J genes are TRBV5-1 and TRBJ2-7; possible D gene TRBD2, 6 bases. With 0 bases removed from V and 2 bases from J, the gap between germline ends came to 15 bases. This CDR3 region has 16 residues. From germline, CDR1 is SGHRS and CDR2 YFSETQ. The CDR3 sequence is CASSLGLGTGAYEQYF. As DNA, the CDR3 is TGCGCCAGCAGCTTGGGTTTAGGGACTGGCGCCTACGAGCAGTACTTC.

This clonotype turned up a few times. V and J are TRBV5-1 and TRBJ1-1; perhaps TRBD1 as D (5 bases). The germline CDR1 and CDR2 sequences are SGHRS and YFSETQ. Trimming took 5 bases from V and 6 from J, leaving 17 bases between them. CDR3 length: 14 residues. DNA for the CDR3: TGCGCCAGCAGTCTACCCCAGGGAACGGCTGAAGCTTTCTTT. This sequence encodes CASSLPQGTAEAFF.

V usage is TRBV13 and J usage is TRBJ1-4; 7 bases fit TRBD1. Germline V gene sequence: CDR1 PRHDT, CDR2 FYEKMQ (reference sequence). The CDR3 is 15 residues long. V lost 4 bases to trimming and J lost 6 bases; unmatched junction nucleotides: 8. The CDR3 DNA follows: TGTGCCAGCAGCTCGATCCGGGACAGCTATGAAAAACTGTTTTTT. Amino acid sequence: CASSSIRDSYEKLFF.

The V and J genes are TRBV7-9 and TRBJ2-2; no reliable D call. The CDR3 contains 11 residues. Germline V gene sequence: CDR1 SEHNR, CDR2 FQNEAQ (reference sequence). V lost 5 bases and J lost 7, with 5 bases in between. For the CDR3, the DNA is TGTGCCAGCAGCCAGAACGGGGAGCTGTTTTTT. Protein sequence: CASSQNGELFF.

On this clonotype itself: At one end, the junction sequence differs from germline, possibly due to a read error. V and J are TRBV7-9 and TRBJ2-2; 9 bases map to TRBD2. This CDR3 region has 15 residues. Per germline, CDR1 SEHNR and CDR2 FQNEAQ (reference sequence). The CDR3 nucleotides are TGTGACAGCAGCCGGACTAGCGTGGGAACCGGGGAGCTGTTTTTT. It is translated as CDSSRTSVGTGELFF.

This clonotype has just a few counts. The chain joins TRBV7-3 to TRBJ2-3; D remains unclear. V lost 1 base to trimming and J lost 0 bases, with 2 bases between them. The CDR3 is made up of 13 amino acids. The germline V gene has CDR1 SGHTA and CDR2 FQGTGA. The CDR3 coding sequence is TGTGCCAGCAGCTTAATTAGCACAGATACGCAGTATTTT. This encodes CASSLISTDTQYF.

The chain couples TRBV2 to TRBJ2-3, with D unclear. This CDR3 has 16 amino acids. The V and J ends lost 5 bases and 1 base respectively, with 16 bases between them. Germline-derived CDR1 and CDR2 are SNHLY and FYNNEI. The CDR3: CASSLVASLGTDTQYF. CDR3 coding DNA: TGTGCCAGCAGTCTAGTAGCAAGCCTCGGCACAGATACGCAGTATTTT.

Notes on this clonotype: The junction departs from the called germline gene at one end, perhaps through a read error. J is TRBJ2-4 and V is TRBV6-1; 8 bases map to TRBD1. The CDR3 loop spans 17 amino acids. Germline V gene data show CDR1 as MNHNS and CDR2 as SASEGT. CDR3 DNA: TGTGCCTGCAGTGAATTCCAGGGGGCGACCGCCAAAAACATTCAGTACTTC. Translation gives CACSEFQGATAKNIQYF.

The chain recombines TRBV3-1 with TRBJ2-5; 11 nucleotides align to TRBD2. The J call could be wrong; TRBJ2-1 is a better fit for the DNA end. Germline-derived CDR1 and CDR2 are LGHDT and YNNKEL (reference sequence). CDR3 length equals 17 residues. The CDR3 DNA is TGTGCCAGCAGCCACATTACTAGCGGGGGACAACTAAATGAGCAGTTCTTC. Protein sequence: CASSHITSGGQLNEQFF.

This chain's CDR3 is CASSVARTEAFF. CDR3 coding DNA: TGTGCCAGCTCTGTGGCGAGGACTGAAGCTTTCTTT. The genes are TRBV18 and TRBJ1-1; D remains ambiguous. V was shortened by 6 bases and J by 5 bases, with 10 bases between the two germline ends. The CDR3 runs 12 residues. Germline V gene data show CDR1 as KGHSH and CDR2 as LQKENI.

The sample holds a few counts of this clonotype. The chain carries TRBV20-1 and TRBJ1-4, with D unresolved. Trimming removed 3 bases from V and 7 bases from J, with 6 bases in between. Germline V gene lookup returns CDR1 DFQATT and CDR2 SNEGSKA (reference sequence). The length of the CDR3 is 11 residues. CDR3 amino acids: CSASKGEKLFF. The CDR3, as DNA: TGCAGTGCTAGTAAGGGTGAAAAACTGTTTTTT.

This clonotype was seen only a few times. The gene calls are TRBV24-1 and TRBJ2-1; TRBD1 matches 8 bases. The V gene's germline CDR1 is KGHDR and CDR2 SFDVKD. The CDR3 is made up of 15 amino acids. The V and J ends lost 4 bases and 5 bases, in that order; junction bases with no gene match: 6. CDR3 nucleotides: TGTGCCACCAGTGACCCAGGGGGCCCGCACAATGAGCAGTTCTTC. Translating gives CATSDPGGPHNEQFF.